The 6 T cell receptor beta chains below were found in one sample sequenced in a study of OX40 agonist ivuxolimab in advanced cancers. Libraries were prepared by immunoSEQ multiplex PCR; TCRdb keeps only in-frame clonotypes and omits some of them. This sample yields around 19,000 clones, of which 73% are seen a single time; roughly a third belongs to the top ten. The sample here was CD4+ or CD8+ T cells sorted from blood, taken in a trial of the OX40 agonist ivuxolimab. The receptors stem from an adult with an advanced solid tumor such as melanoma, head and neck, liver or kidney cancer.

The rearrangement links TRBV7-9 to TRBJ2-7; D unresolved. This CDR3 is built from 11 residues. The germline CDR1 and CDR2 sequences are SEHNR and FQNEAQ (reference sequence). Trimming removed 5 bases from V and 1 base from J, with 3 bases in between. The CDR3: CASSVSYEQYF. The CDR3 nucleotides are TGTGCCAGCAGCGTATCCTACGAGCAGTACTTC.

The chain employs TRBV19 and TRBJ1-3; D unclear. Germline V gene sequence: CDR1 LNHDA, CDR2 SQIVND (reference sequence). This CDR3 contains 13 residues. V dropped 7 bases and J dropped 7 bases, with 14 bases sitting between them. The CDR3 protein is CASTIGQRNTIYF. The CDR3 nucleotides are TGTGCCAGTACCATCGGGCAGAGGAACACCATATATTTT.

The V and J genes are TRBV7-6 and TRBJ1-4; D is unresolved. The CDR3 runs to 13 residues. The ends were cut back, 5 bases at V and 12 bases at J, with 16 bases in the middle. CDR1 SGHVS and CDR2 FNYEAQ come from the germline V gene. DNA of the CDR3: TGTGCCAGCAGCCGAGGACCCCATCTGGAACTGTTTTTT. It encodes CASSRGPHLELFF. The complete variable domain, with remaining parts taken from reference TRBV7-6 and TRBJ1-4, reads GAGVSQSPRYKVTKRGQDVALRCDPISGHVSLYWYRQALGQGPEFLTYFNYEAQQDKSGLPNDRFSAERPEGSISTLTIQRTEQRDSAMYRCASSRGPHLELFFGSGTQLSVL.

The rearrangement links TRBV28 to TRBJ2-1; TRBD1 aligns across 8 bases. CDR1 and CDR2 from the germline V gene are MDHEN and SYDVKM. V gave up 4 bases and J gave up 1 base; unmatched junction bases: 3. The CDR3 sequence is 15 residues long. CDR3 amino acids: CASSSTGVSYNEQFF. The CDR3 DNA reads TGTGCCAGCAGTTCGACAGGGGTTTCCTACAATGAGCAGTTCTTC.

The chain combines TRBV27 with TRBJ2-7; 8 bases are shared with TRBD2. This CDR3 region has 18 residues. V dropped 4 bases and J dropped 2; count of bases not matched to a gene: 16. Germline assignment: CDR1 MNHEY and CDR2 SMNVEV (reference sequence). The CDR3 bases are TGTGCCAGCAGTTCCCTTTACGAGGGTAGCGGGGACACCTACGAGCAGTACTTC. The encoded protein is CASSSLYEGSGDTYEQYF.

The chain has TRBV4-1 and TRBJ1-5, with D possibly being TRBD1 (6 bases). Germline CDR1 is MGHRA and CDR2 is YSYEKL. This CDR3 spans 15 amino acids. V was trimmed by 1 base and J by 1 base, leaving 8 bases between them. CDR3 sequence: CASSQGGRSNQPQHF. The CDR3 nucleotides are TGCGCCAGCAGCCAAGGGGGGCGAAGCAATCAGCCCCAGCATTTT.